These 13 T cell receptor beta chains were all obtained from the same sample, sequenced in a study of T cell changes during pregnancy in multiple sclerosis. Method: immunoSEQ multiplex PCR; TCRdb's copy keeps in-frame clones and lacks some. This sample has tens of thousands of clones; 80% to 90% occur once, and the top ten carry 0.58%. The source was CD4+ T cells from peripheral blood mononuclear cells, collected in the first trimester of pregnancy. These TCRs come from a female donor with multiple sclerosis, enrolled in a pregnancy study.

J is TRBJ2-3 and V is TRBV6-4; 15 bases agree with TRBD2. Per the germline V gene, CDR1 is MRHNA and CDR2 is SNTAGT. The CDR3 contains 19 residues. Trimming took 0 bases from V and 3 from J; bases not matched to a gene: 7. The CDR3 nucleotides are TGTGCCAGCAGTGACTCGTTCTACGGACTAGCGGGAGGGACAGATACGCAGTATTTT. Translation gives CASSDSFYGLAGGTDTQYF.

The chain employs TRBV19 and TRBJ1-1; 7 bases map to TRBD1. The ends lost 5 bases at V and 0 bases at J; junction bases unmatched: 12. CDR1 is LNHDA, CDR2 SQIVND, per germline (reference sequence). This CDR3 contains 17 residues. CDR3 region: CASSPGTVSFLNTEAFF. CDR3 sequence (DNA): TGTGCCAGTAGTCCCGGGACAGTTTCTTTTCTGAACACTGAAGCTTTCTTT. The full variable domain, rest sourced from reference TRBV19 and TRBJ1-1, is DGGITQSPKYLFRKEGQNVTLSCEQNLNHDAMYWYRQDPGQGLRLIYYSQIVNDFQKGDIAEGYSVSREKKESFPLTVTSAQKNPTAFYLCASSPGTVSFLNTEAFFGQGTRLTVV.

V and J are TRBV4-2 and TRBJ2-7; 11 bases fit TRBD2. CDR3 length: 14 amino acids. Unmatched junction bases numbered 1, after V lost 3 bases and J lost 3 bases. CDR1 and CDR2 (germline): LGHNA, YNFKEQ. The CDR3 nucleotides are TGTGCCAGCAGCCAGGGACTAGCGGACTACGAGCAGTACTTC. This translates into CASSQGLADYEQYF.

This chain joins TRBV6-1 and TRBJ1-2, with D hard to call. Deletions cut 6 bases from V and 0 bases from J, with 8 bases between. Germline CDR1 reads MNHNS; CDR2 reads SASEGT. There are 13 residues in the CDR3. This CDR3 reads CASSRGPNYGYTF. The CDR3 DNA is TGTGCCAGCAGCCGAGGCCCTAACTATGGCTACACCTTC.

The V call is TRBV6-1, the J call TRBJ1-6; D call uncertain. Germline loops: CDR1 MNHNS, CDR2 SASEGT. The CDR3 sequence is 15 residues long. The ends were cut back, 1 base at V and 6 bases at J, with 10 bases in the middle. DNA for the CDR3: TGTGCCAGCAGTGAAGTCACAAATGGTAATTCACCCCTCCACTTT. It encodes CASSEVTNGNSPLHF.

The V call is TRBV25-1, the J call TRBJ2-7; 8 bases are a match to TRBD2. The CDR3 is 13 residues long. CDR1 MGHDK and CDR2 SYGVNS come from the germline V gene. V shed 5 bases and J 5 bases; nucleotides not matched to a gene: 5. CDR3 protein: CASSPGGVHEQYF. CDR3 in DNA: TGTGCCAGCAGTCCGGGGGGGGTCCACGAGCAGTACTTC.

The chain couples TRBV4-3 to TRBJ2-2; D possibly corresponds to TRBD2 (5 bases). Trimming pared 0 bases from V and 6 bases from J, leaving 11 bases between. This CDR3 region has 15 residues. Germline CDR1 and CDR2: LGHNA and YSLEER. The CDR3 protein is CASSQDLGVPGELFF. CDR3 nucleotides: TGCGCCAGCAGCCAAGATCTCGGGGTTCCCGGGGAGCTGTTTTTT.

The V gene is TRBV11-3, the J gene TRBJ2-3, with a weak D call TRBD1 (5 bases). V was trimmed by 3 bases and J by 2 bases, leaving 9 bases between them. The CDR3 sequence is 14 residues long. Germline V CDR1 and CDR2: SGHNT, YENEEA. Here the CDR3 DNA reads TGTGCCAGCAGCTTTAGGGGTTACACAGATACGCAGTATTTT. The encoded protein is CASSFRGYTDTQYF.

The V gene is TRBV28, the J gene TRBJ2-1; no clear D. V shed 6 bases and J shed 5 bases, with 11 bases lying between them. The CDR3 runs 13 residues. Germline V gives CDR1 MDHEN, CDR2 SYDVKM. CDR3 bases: TGTGCCAGCAGGGGCGACCCCCACAATGAGCAGTTCTTC. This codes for CASRGDPHNEQFF.

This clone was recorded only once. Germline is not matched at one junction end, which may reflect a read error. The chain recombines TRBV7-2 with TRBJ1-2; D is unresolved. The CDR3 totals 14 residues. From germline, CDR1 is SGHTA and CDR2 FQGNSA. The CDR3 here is CATSFAGANYGYTF. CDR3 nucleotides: TGTGCCACCAGCTTTGCGGGAGCTAACTATGGCTACACCTTC.

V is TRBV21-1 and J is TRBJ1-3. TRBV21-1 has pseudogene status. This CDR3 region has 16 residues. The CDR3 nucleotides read TGTGCCAGCAGCAAAGAACCCGCGGTCTCTGGAAACACCATATATTTT. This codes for CASSKEPAVSGNTIYF.

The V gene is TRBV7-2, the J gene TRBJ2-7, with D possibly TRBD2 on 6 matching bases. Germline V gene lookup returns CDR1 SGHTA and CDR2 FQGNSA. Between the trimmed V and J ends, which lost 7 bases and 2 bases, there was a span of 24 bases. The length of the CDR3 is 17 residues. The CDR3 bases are TGTGCCAGCACCGAGTCGGGAGTAAGCGGACCTACCTACGAGCAGTACTTC. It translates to CASTESGVSGPTYEQYF.

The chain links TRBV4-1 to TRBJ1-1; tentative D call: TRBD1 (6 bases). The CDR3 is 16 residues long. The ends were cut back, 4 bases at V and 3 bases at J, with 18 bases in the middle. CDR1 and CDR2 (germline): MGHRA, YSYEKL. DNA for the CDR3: TGCGCCAGCAGCCGAGTTGGCAGGGGTCGGGACACTGAAGCTTTCTTT. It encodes CASSRVGRGRDTEAFF.